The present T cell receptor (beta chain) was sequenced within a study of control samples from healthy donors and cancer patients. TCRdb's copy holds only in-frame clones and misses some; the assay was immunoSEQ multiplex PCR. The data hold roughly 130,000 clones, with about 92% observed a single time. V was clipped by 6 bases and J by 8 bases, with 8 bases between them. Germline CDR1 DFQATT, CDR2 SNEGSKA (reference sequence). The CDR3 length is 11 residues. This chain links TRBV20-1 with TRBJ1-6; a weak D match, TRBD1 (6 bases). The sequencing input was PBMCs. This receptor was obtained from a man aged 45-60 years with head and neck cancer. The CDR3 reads CSARQDSPLHF. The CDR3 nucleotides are TGCAGTGCGCGACAGGATTCACCCCTCCACTTT.